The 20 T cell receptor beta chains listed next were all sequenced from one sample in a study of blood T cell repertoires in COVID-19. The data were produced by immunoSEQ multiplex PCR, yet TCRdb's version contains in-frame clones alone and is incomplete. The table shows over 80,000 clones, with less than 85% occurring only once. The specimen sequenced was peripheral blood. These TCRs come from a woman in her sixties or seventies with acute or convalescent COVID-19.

DNA of the CDR3: TGTGCCAGCAGCGGTACTGGAGGACGGAACACTGAAGCTTTCTTT. The encoded protein is CASSGTGGRNTEAFF. The chain links TRBV2 to TRBJ1-1; D unresolved. Per the germline V gene, CDR1 is SNHLY and CDR2 is FYNNEI. V lost 6 bases to trimming and J lost 1 base, with 15 bases between them. The length of the CDR3 is 15 residues.

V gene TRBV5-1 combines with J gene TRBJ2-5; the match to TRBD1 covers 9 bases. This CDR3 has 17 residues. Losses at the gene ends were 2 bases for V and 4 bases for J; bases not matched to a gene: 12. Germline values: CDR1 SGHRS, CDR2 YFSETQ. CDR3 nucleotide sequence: TGCGCCAGCAGCTTTATGAAGGGACAGGGCCATGGAGAGACCCAGTACTTC. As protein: CASSFMKGQGHGETQYF.

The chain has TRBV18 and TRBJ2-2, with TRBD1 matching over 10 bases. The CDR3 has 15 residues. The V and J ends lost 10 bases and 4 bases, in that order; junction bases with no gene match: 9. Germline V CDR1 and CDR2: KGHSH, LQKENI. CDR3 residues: CATSDGTGATGELFF. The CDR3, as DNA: TGTGCCACCTCGGACGGGACAGGGGCCACCGGGGAGCTGTTTTTT.

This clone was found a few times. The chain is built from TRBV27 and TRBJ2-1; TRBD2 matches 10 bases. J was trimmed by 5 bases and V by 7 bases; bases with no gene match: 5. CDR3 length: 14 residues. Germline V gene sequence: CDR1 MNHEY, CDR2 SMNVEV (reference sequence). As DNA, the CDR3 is TGTGCCAGCACCCAGCGGGGGGGGAACAATGAGCAGTTCTTC. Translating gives CASTQRGGNNEQFF.

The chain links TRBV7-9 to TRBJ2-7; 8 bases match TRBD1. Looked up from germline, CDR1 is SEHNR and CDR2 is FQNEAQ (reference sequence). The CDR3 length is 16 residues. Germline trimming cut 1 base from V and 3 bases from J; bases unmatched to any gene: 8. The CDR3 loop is CASSLVRGQEIYEQYF. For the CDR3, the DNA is TGTGCCAGCAGCTTAGTTCGGGGACAGGAGATCTACGAGCAGTACTTC.

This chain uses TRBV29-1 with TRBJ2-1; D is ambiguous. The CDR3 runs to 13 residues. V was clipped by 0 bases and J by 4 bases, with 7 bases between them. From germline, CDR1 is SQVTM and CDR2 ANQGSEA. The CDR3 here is CSVEEPQYNEQFF. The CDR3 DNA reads TGCAGCGTTGAAGAGCCCCAGTACAATGAGCAGTTCTTC.

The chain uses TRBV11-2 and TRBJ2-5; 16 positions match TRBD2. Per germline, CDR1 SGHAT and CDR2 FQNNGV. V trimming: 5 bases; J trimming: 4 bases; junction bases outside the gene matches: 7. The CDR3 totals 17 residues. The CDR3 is CASSPGLAGGPGETQYF. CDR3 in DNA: TGTGCCAGCAGCCCGGGACTAGCGGGAGGGCCAGGAGAGACCCAGTACTTC.

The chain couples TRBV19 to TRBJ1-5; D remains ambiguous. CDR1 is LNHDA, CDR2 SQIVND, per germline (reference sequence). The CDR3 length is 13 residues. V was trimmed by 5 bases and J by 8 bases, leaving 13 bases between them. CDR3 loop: CASSGPYIEPQHF. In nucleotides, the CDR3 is TGTGCCAGTAGTGGGCCTTATATAGAGCCCCAGCATTTT. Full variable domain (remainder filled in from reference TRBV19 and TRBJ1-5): DGGITQSPKYLFRKEGQNVTLSCEQNLNHDAMYWYRQDPGQGLRLIYYSQIVNDFQKGDIAEGYSVSREKKESFPLTVTSAQKNPTAFYLCASSGPYIEPQHFGDGTRLSIL.

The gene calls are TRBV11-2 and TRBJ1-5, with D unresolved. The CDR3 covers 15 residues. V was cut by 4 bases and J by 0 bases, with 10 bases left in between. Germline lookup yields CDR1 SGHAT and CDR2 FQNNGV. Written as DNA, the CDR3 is TGTGCCAGCAGCTCGGCGGGGTCTAGCAATCAGCCCCAGCATTTT. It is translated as CASSSAGSSNQPQHF.

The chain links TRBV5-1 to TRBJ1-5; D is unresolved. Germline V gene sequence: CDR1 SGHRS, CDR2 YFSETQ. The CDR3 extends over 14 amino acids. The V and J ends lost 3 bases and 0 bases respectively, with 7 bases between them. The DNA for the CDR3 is TGCGCCAGCAGCTCGGGAGTTAGCAATCAGCCCCAGCATTTT. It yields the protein CASSSGVSNQPQHF.

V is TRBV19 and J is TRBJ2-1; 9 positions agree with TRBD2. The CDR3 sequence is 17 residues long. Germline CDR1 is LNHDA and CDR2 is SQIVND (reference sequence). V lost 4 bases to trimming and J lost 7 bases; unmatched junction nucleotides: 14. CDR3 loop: CASSKVAGESLKNEQFF. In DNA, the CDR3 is TGTGCCAGTAGTAAAGTAGCGGGAGAATCGTTAAAAAATGAGCAGTTCTTC.

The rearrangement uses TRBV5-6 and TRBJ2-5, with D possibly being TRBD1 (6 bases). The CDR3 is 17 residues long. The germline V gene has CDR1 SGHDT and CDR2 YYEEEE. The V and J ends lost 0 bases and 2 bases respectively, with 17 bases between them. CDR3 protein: CASSLGPGQRQQETQYF. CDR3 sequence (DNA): TGTGCCAGCAGCTTGGGCCCCGGACAGCGCCAACAAGAGACCCAGTACTTC.

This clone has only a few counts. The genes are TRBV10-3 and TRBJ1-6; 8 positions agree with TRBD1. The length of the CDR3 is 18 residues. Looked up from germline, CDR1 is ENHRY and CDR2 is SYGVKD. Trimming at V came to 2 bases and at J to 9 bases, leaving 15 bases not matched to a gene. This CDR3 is CAISERAGGQAVGSPLHF. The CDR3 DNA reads TGTGCCATCAGTGAGAGGGCCGGGGGACAGGCCGTAGGTTCACCCCTCCACTTT.

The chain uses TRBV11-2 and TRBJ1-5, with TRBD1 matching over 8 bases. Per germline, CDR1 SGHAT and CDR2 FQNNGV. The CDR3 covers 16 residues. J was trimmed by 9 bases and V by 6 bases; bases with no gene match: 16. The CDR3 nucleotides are TGTGCCAGCAGTCCAGCGACAGGGGCCGCTCCGGGGCCCCAGCATTTT. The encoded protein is CASSPATGAAPGPQHF.

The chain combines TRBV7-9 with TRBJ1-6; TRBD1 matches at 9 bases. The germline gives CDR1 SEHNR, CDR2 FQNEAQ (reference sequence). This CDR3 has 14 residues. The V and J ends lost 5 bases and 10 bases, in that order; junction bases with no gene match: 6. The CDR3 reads CASSPGQGGSPLHF. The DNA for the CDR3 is TGTGCCAGCAGCCCGGGACAGGGCGGATCACCCCTCCACTTT.

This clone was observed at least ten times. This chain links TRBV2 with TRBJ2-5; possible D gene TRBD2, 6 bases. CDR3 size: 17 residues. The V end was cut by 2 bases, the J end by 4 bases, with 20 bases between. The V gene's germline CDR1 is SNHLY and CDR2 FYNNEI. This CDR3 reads CASSEFGGLTASETQYF. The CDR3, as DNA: TGTGCCAGCAGTGAATTCGGGGGACTGACGGCCTCAGAGACCCAGTACTTC. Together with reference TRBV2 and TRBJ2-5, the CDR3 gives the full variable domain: EPEVTQTPSHQVTQMGQEVILRCVPISNHLYFYWYRQILGQKVEFLVSFYNNEISEKSEIFDDQFSVERPDGSNFTLKIRSTKLEDSAMYFCASSEFGGLTASETQYFGPGTRLLVL.

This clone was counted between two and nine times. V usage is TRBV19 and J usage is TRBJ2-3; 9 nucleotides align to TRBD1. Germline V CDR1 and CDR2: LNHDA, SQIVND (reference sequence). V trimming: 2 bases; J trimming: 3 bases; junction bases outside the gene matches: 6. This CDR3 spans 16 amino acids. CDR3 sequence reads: CASSILAGQGTDTQYF. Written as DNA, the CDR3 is TGTGCCAGTAGTATACTTGCGGGACAGGGAACAGATACGCAGTATTTT.

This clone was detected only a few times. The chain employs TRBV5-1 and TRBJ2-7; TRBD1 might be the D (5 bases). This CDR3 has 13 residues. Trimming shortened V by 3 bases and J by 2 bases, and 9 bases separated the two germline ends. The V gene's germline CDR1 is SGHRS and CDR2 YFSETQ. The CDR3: CASSSDSPYEQYF. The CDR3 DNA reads TGCGCCAGCAGCTCTGACAGTCCCTACGAGCAGTACTTC.

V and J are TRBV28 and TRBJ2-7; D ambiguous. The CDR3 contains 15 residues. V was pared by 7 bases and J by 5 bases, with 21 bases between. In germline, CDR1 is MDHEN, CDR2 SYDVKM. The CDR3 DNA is TGTGCCAGCACCGTTCTGGTGGGCCATAGGAACGAGCAGTACTTC. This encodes CASTVLVGHRNEQYF.

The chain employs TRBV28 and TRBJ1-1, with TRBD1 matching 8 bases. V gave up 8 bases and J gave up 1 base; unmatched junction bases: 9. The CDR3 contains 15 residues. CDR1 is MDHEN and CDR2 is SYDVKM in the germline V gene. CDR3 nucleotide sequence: TGTGCCAGCGCTGTAACAGGGGGACCGAACACTGAAGCTTTCTTT. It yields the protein CASAVTGGPNTEAFF.